The 17 T cell receptor beta chains reported below all come from one sample, sequenced in a study of cytomegalovirus exposure and HLA in healthy donors. Primers included in the PCR were 60 Vbeta and 13 Jbeta primers. Assay: immunoSEQ multiplex PCR; the TCRdb copy retains only in-frame clones and omits some. The table lists tens of thousands of clones, roughly 76% of them singletons. Sequenced sample: PBMCs. These receptors came from a male donor in good health and CMV-seronegative.

V usage is TRBV7-2 and J usage is TRBJ2-7; possible D gene TRBD1, 5 bases. Trimming shortened V by 6 bases and J by 3 bases, and 12 bases separated the two germline ends. The CDR3 has 13 residues. CDR1 is SGHTA, CDR2 FQGNSA, per germline. In DNA, the CDR3 is TGTGCCAGCAGTACCCCAGGGAACTACGAGCAGTACTTC. Encoded protein: CASSTPGNYEQYF.

The chain uses TRBV5-6 and TRBJ2-5; D not certain. CDR1 SGHDT and CDR2 YYEEEE come from the germline V gene. Trimming took 1 base from V and 5 from J, leaving 15 bases between them. This CDR3 is built from 15 residues. The CDR3 region is CASSLSFGLRETQYF. In nucleotides, the CDR3 is TGTGCCAGCAGCTTGAGTTTCGGTTTGCGGGAGACCCAGTACTTC.

V usage is TRBV5-1 and J usage is TRBJ1-1, with no clear D. The CDR3 runs to 15 residues. Per the germline V gene, CDR1 is SGHRS and CDR2 is YFSETQ. Trimming left V 0 bases short and J 1 base short, with 10 bases between. CDR3: CASSLGWAANTEAFF. CDR3 bases: TGCGCCAGCAGCTTGGGGTGGGCAGCGAACACTGAAGCTTTCTTT.

V and J are TRBV12-5 and TRBJ2-5; D possibly corresponds to TRBD1 (6 bases). Germline CDR1 is LGHNT and CDR2 is FRNRAP. The CDR3 spans 14 residues. V gave up 6 bases and J gave up 1 base, with 12 bases separating them. This CDR3 is CASGLTGSQETQYF. In DNA form, the CDR3 reads TGTGCTAGTGGGTTAACAGGGAGCCAAGAGACCCAGTACTTC.

The V gene is TRBV11-3, the J gene TRBJ2-2; TRBD2 might be the D (7 bases). In germline, CDR1 is SGHNT, CDR2 YENEEA. V lost 5 bases, J lost 3 bases, and 19 bases lay in between. The CDR3 is 17 residues long. The CDR3 DNA reads TGTGCCAGCAGCCGAACCTCGGGGGGCTCGTACACCGGGGAGCTGTTTTTT. Amino acid sequence: CASSRTSGGSYTGELFF.

The CDR3 DNA follows: TGTGCCACCAGCAGAGGTCTCACAGGGGGCGCTTATGGCTACACCTTC. This codes for CATSRGLTGGAYGYTF. V gene TRBV15 combines with J gene TRBJ1-2, with 9 positions matching TRBD1. The V and J ends lost 1 base and 5 bases, in that order; junction bases with no gene match: 8. The CDR3 sequence is 16 residues long. Germline CDR1 LNHNV, CDR2 YYDKDF (reference sequence).

The chain's CDR3 is CASSLDYYEQYF. The DNA for the CDR3 is TGTGCCAGCAGCTTAGACTACTACGAGCAGTACTTC. The J gene is TRBJ2-7, the V gene TRBV11-2, with D hard to call. The CDR3 loop spans 12 amino acids. The germline V and J ends were trimmed by 0 bases and 3 bases, with 3 bases remaining between them. The germline V gene encodes CDR1 SGHAT and CDR2 FQNNGV.

The chain recombines TRBV9 with TRBJ1-2, with 8 bases fitting TRBD1. The length of the CDR3 is 16 residues. CDR1 SGDLS and CDR2 YYNGEE come from the germline V gene. Unmatched junction bases numbered 12, after V lost 2 bases and J lost 6 bases. CDR3 sequence: CASSVLDWTGIDGYTF. DNA for the CDR3: TGTGCCAGCAGCGTCCTAGACTGGACAGGGATAGATGGCTACACCTTC.

Comments on this clone: The conserved phenylalanine or tryptophan is not found at the CDR3 terminus, so this likely reflects a read error. The chain has TRBV2 and TRBJ1-5, with D perhaps matching TRBD1 (5 bases). Germline-derived CDR1 and CDR2 are SNHLY and FYNNEI. V was cut by 5 bases and J by 5 bases, with 10 bases left in between. The CDR3 has 13 amino acids. CDR3 protein: CASSRQSYQPQHL. The CDR3 DNA reads as TGTGCCAGCAGTCGACAGAGCTATCAGCCCCAGCATCTT.

The chain uses TRBV28 and TRBJ2-7; tentative D call: TRBD1 (7 bases). The V gene's germline CDR1 is MDHEN and CDR2 SYDVKM. The CDR3 loop spans 14 amino acids. Trimming left V 5 bases short and J 3 bases short, with 14 bases between. The DNA for the CDR3 is TGTGCCAGCAGTGGAGGGGACAGCATCTACGAGCAGTACTTC. Protein product: CASSGGDSIYEQYF.

The chain couples TRBV7-8 to TRBJ2-1; TRBD2 matches 11 bases. The CDR3 has 16 residues. Unmatched junction bases numbered 9, after V lost 5 bases and J lost 6 bases. Looked up from germline, CDR1 is SGHVS and CDR2 is FQNEAQ. CDR3 nucleotides: TGTGCCAGCAGCGCGACTAGCGGGGAGGGGGGCAATGAGCAGTTCTTC. Amino acids: CASSATSGEGGNEQFF.

V and J are TRBV4-3 and TRBJ1-1; 7 bases fit TRBD1. The V and J ends lost 0 bases and 10 bases, in that order; junction bases with no gene match: 8. Germline values: CDR1 LGHNA, CDR2 YSLEER. The CDR3 runs 14 residues. CDR3 bases: TGCGCCAGCAGCCAAGATTTGACAGGGCTGGGAGCTTTCTTT. It yields the protein CASSQDLTGLGAFF.

This clone was recorded a few times. V is TRBV2 and J is TRBJ2-7; D is undetermined. Germline CDR1 and CDR2: SNHLY and FYNNEI. V gave up 7 bases and J gave up 4 bases, with 14 bases separating them. The CDR3 spans 13 residues. The CDR3 DNA is TGTGCCAGCAAGCAAAAAGCCGCATACGAGCAGTACTTC. Translating it yields CASKQKAAYEQYF.

This clone has only a few counts. The chain recombines TRBV15 with TRBJ1-1; D remains unclear. The CDR3 extends over 14 amino acids. From germline, CDR1 is LNHNV and CDR2 YYDKDF (reference sequence). Trimming pared 0 bases from V and 8 bases from J, leaving 13 bases between. CDR3 residues: CATSRDLAAPEAFF. CDR3 sequence (DNA): TGTGCCACCAGCAGAGATCTGGCGGCCCCCGAAGCTTTCTTT.

This clone was counted only a few times. J is TRBJ1-1 and V is TRBV19, with 7 bases fitting TRBD1. The CDR3 contains 15 residues. The J segment lost 5 bases and the V segment lost 6 bases, leaving 12 bases of the junction unmatched. Germline CDR1 and CDR2: LNHDA and SQIVND (reference sequence). CDR3 protein: CASSLIDRVGTEAFF. CDR3 in DNA: TGTGCCAGTAGCTTAATCGACAGGGTGGGAACTGAAGCTTTCTTT.

The chain recombines TRBV4-3 with TRBJ1-1; TRBD1 agrees at 8 bases. Trimming removed 5 bases from V and 3 bases from J; junction bases left unmatched: 5. Germline CDR1 and CDR2: LGHNA and YSLEER. The CDR3 runs to 14 residues. In nucleotides, the CDR3 is TGCGCCAGCAGCACACACAGGGGGGACACTGAAGCTTTCTTT. This codes for CASSTHRGDTEAFF.

In regard to this clone: Mismatch with germline at one junction end may stem from a read error. This chain links TRBV6-5 with TRBJ2-6; D is possibly TRBD1 (6 bases). Germline V lookup: CDR1 MNHEY, CDR2 SVGAGI. The CDR3 has 15 residues. This CDR3 is CASRSGQFGANGLTF. The CDR3 nucleotides are TGTGCCAGCAGATCTGGACAGTTTGGGGCCAACGGCCTGACTTTC.